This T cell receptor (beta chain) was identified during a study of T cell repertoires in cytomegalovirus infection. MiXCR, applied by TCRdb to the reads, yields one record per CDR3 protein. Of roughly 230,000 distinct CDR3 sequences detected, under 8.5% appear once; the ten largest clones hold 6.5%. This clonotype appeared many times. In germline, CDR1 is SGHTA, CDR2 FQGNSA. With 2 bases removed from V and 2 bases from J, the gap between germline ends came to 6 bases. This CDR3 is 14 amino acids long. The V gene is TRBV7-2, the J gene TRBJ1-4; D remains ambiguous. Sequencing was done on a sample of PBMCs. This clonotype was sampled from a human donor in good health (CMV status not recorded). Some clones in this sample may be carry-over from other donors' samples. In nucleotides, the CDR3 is TGTGCCAGCAGCTTAAGGGTTACTAATGAAAAACTGTTTTTT. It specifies CASSLRVTNEKLFF.